These 19 T cell receptor beta chains were all obtained from the same sample, sequenced in a study of regulatory T cells in long-lasting Graves disease (dated by TCRdb to the early 2020s). The time point label for this specimen denotes: newly diagnosed GD, antithyroid drugs for less than 3 months. RNA was extracted from PBMCs in TRIzol for both TCR sequencing and RNA sequencing. Library preparation used multiplex PCR. The listed sequencing device is Illumina HiSeq 4000. CDR3 regions were amplified by Arm-PCR with iRepertoire HTBI primers to construct TCR beta libraries. In TCRdb, the public reads were trimmed at Q25 with fastp and aligned with MiXCR, with productive beta chains retained. Each record represents a unique CDR3 protein, reported with the most common genes and DNA among its rows. This sample is represented by approximately 470,000 distinct CDR3 sequences; around 15% of them were singletons. The top ten clonotypes cover 9% to 15% of the sample.

The same sample was also studied in work on T cells in Graves' hyperthyroidism and ophthalmopathy.

The input for sequencing was peripheral blood mononuclear cells (PBMCs), taken at new diagnosis, from a patient treated with antithyroid drugs. These receptor sequences come from a man aged 40-49 years with Graves disease. Donor details come from another sample of the same person, matched by shared clones.

This clonotype was seen ten or more times. The CDR3 protein is CSADRQFEQYF. The CDR3 DNA follows: TGCAGTGCAGACAGACAGTTCGAGCAGTACTTC. The gene calls are TRBV20-1 and TRBJ2-7, with D tentatively TRBD1 (5 bases). The CDR3 loop spans 11 amino acids. Germline V lookup: CDR1 DFQATT, CDR2 SNEGSKA (reference sequence). Trimming cost V 6 bases and J 6 bases, with 12 bases left between them.

This clonotype occurred a few times. Since a much larger clone is just one base distant, this may be a read error. The chain joins TRBV11-2 to TRBJ2-5; D is uncertain. CDR1 SGHAT and CDR2 FQNNGV come from the germline V gene. The CDR3 consists of 13 residues. In nucleotides, the CDR3 is TGTGCCAGCAGCTTAACGGTTCGAGAGACCCGGTACTTC. Protein: CASSLTVRETRYF. The full variable domain, its missing parts supplied by reference TRBV11-2 and TRBJ2-5, is EAGVAQSPRYKIIEKRQSVAFWCNPISGHATLYWYQQILGQGPKLLIQFQNNGVVDDSQLPKDRFSAERLKGVDSTLKIQPAKLEDSAVYLCASSLTVRETRYFGPGTRLLVL.

This clonotype has a count of ten or more. The V gene is TRBV3-1, the J gene TRBJ2-5; D is ambiguous. The CDR3 spans 14 residues. The germline gives CDR1 LGHDT, CDR2 YNNKEL (reference sequence). The V end was cut by 4 bases, the J end by 2 bases, with 11 bases between. CDR3 amino acids: CASSPRRFQETQYF. Written as DNA, the CDR3 is TGTGCCAGCAGCCCCCGGCGATTTCAAGAGACCCAGTACTTC.

The rearrangement links TRBV18 to TRBJ1-4; 8 bases fit TRBD1. Germline trimming cut 3 bases from V and 6 bases from J; bases unmatched to any gene: 6. The V gene's germline CDR1 is KGHSH and CDR2 LQKENI. CDR3 length equals 15 residues. CDR3 DNA: TGTGCCAGCTCACCCCCGGACAGGGTGTATGAAAAACTGTTTTTT. It encodes CASSPPDRVYEKLFF.

In its sample, this clonotype was seen many times. This chain connects TRBV15 to TRBJ2-5; 7 nucleotides align to TRBD2. Germline V lookup: CDR1 LNHNV, CDR2 YYDKDF (reference sequence). The CDR3 covers 13 residues. Trimming removed 4 bases from V and 4 bases from J; junction bases left unmatched: 3. This CDR3 reads CATSNIAGETQYF. The CDR3 DNA reads as TGTGCCACCAGCAATATAGCGGGAGAGACCCAGTACTTC.

Worth noting for this clonotype: This may arise from a read error, as a much more abundant clone is one base away. The chain has TRBV6-4 and TRBJ1-5, with a weak D call TRBD1 (5 bases). The CDR3 runs 13 residues. CDR1 is MRHNA and CDR2 is SNTAGT in the germline V gene. V was clipped by 6 bases and J by 6 bases, with 12 bases between them. The CDR3 nucleotides are TGTGCCAGCAGACGACAGTACAGTCAGCCCCAGCATTTT. Encoded protein: CASRRQYSQPQHF.

Comment on this clonotype: A much larger clonotype is one base distant, so this may be a read error. CDR3 DNA: TGCAGTGCTAGAGATAGGCCGGGGTTCTACAATGAGCAGCTCTTC. Amino acids: CSARDRPGFYNEQLF. The V call is TRBV20-1, the J call TRBJ2-1; tentative D call: TRBD2 (5 bases). Germline-derived CDR1 and CDR2 are DFQATT and SNEGSKA (reference sequence). The CDR3 is made up of 15 amino acids.

There are many counts of this clonotype. The chain links TRBV11-2 to TRBJ2-7; no reliable D call. Germline V gene sequence: CDR1 SGHAT, CDR2 FQNNGV. The CDR3 has 14 residues. The V end was cut by 1 base, the J end by 2 bases, with 9 bases between. CDR3 DNA sequence: TGTGCCAGCAGCTTAGTAGGACCCGCCTACGAGCAGTACTTC. This translates into CASSLVGPAYEQYF.

Ten or more counts support this clonotype. The rearrangement uses TRBV12-3 or TRBV12-4 and TRBJ2-7; 12 bases fit TRBD2. Unmatched junction bases numbered 1, after V lost 4 bases and J lost 3 bases. The CDR3 contains 14 residues. The CDR3 here is CASSSTSGGYEQYF. For the CDR3, the DNA is TGTGCCAGCAGTTCGACTAGCGGGGGCTACGAGCAGTACTTC.

Note on this clonotype: A much larger clone is a single base away; this may be a read error. J is TRBJ2-7 and V is TRBV5-4, with a weak D call TRBD2 (5 bases). From germline, CDR1 is SGHNT and CDR2 YYREEE (reference sequence). The CDR3 runs 14 residues. The CDR3, as DNA: TGTGCCATCAGCCACCGCAGCGGACCCTACGAGCAGTACTTC. It codes for CAISHRSGPYEQYF.

Worth noting for this clonotype: Just one base apart from a much larger clone, this may be a read error. This chain links TRBV6-5 with TRBJ1-1; TRBD1 might be the D (5 bases). CDR1 and CDR2 from the germline V gene are MNHEY and SVGAGI. V was pared by 2 bases and J by 5 bases, with 12 bases between. The CDR3 has 14 amino acids. The CDR3 nucleotides read TGTGCCAGCAGTTACGGGGCCCCCGGTACTGAAGCTTTCTTT. Protein sequence: CASSYGAPGTEAFF.

This rearrangement joins TRBV10-2 to TRBJ2-7; D is undetermined. CDR1 and CDR2 (germline): WSHSY, SAAADI. This CDR3 contains 13 residues. Trimming pared 6 bases from V and 5 bases from J, leaving 14 bases between. The CDR3 sequence is CASRNAQGHEQYF. CDR3 sequence (DNA): TGCGCCAGCAGAAATGCACAAGGCCACGAGCAGTACTTC.

Of note for this clonotype: This may be a read error: a much more frequent sequence differs by one nucleotide. The DNA for the CDR3 is TGTGCCAGCAGTCCATGGAACACCGGGGAGCCGTTTTTT. Amino acids: CASSPWNTGEPFF. This sequence joins TRBV27 and TRBJ2-2, with D possibly TRBD2 on 5 matching bases. Germline CDR1 reads MNHEY; CDR2 reads SMNVEV (reference sequence). The CDR3 has 13 amino acids.

The V and J genes are TRBV6-1 and TRBJ1-4; no clear D gene. The V end lost 5 bases, the J end lost 8 bases, and 6 bases lay between the germline ends. Germline CDR1 is MNHNS and CDR2 is SASEGT. The length of the CDR3 is 11 residues. CDR3 sequence reads: CASSNREKLFF. The CDR3 region has the DNA TGTGCCAGCAGTAACAGAGAAAAACTGTTTTTT.

With respect to this clonotype: A much bigger clone sits one base away, suggesting this may be a read error. The rearrangement joins TRBV11-3 to TRBJ1-1, with D possibly being TRBD1 (5 bases). CDR3 length: 15 residues. V lost 1 base to trimming and J lost 10 bases, with 19 bases between them. Germline CDR1 SGHNT, CDR2 YENEEA. DNA for the CDR3: TGTGCCAGCAGCTTAGCCGGGACCCCGGGTGAGTCAGCTTTCTTT. It encodes CASSLAGTPGESAFF. Full variable domain (remainder filled in from reference TRBV11-3 and TRBJ1-1): EAGVVQSPRYKIIEKKQPVAFWCNPISGHNTLYWYLQNLGQGPELLIRYENEEAVDDSQLPKDRFSAERLKGVDSTLKIQPAELGDSAVYLCASSLAGTPGESAFFGQGTRLTVV.

This clonotype was counted many times. This chain connects TRBV2 to TRBJ2-3; D is undetermined. This CDR3 is built from 13 residues. V gave up 7 bases and J gave up 10 bases, with 18 bases separating them. Germline V CDR1 and CDR2: SNHLY, FYNNEI. CDR3 amino acids: CASMLTGPPAQYF. The CDR3 nucleotides are TGTGCCAGCATGCTCACTGGCCCTCCGGCGCAGTATTTT.

This clonotype appeared many times. The rearrangement links TRBV2 to TRBJ2-7; D gene uncertain. The CDR3 runs 12 residues. CDR1 is SNHLY and CDR2 is FYNNEI in the germline V gene. Trimming left V 6 bases short and J 1 base short, with 7 bases between. Here the CDR3 DNA reads TGTGCCAGCAGGTCCGTATCCTACGAGCAGTACTTC. It is translated as CASRSVSYEQYF.

This clonotype came up a few times. The gene calls are TRBV7-9 and TRBJ2-7, with D unclear. Germline CDR1 reads SEHNR; CDR2 reads FQNEAQ (reference sequence). Trimming cost V 5 bases and J 2 bases, with 16 bases left between them. This CDR3 is built from 15 residues. For the CDR3, the DNA is TGTGCCAGCAGCCAACCAATTGACCTTGCCTACGAGCAGTACTTC. It is translated as CASSQPIDLAYEQYF. Together with reference TRBV7-9 and TRBJ2-7, the CDR3 gives the full variable domain: DTGVSQNPRHKITKRGQNVTFRCDPISEHNRLYWYRQTLGQGPEFLTYFQNEAQLEKSRLLSDRFSAERPKGSFSTLEIQRTEQGDSAMYLCASSQPIDLAYEQYFGPGTRLTVT.

This clonotype has at least ten counts. The chain links TRBV6-5 to TRBJ1-4; D ambiguous. V was pared by 0 bases and J by 5 bases, with 7 bases between. Germline CDR1 and CDR2: MNHEY and SVGAGI. CDR3 length equals 14 residues. The CDR3 protein is CASSYSNGNEKLFF. In nucleotides, the CDR3 is TGTGCCAGCAGTTACTCGAATGGGAATGAAAAACTGTTTTTT.